These 29 T cell receptor beta chains were sequenced from one sample in a study of CD8 T cells in ankylosing spondylitis. For these receptors, no antigen is known. Whole-study results and caveats: Seemingly distinctive of ankylosing spondylitis blood was a TCR beta motif formed by eight highly homologous variants.

TCRdb re-called the 5' RACE reads through MiXCR, storing one row per CDR3 protein. Of under 950,000 distinct CDR3 sequences listed, around 17% are singletons. Sequenced: blood, either unsorted or a sorted T cell fraction (not recorded which). The receptors were sampled from a male donor with ankylosing spondylitis.

This clonotype was observed a handful of times. The J gene is TRBJ2-7, the V gene TRBV12-3 or TRBV12-4; D uncertain. The CDR3 totals 13 residues. V was shortened by 2 bases and J by 6 bases, with 11 bases between the two germline ends. The CDR3 is CASSLSAHLEQYF. CDR3 DNA: TGTGCCAGCAGTTTAAGTGCACACCTCGAGCAGTACTTC.

The sample holds one count of this clonotype. This sequence joins TRBV28 and TRBJ2-2, with 8 nucleotides matching TRBD1. With 4 bases clipped from V and 4 bases from J, the junction kept 17 bases outside the gene matches. The CDR3 extends over 19 amino acids. The V gene's germline CDR1 is MDHEN and CDR2 SYDVKM. Here the CDR3 DNA reads TGTGCCAGCAGTTCCCCTTTCGTGTCAGGGGGCAAAGTCACCGGGGAGCTGTTTTTT. It yields the protein CASSSPFVSGGKVTGELFF.

There are many counts of this clonotype. V and J are TRBV20-1 and TRBJ2-1, with D perhaps being TRBD1 or TRBD2 (5 bases each). This CDR3 spans 14 amino acids. Trimming cost V 4 bases and J 6 bases, with 16 bases left between them. CDR1 and CDR2 from the germline V gene are DFQATT and SNEGSKA (reference sequence). The CDR3 loop reads CSATGIRASNEQFF. CDR3 sequence (DNA): TGCAGTGCTACGGGGATCAGGGCATCCAATGAGCAGTTCTTC.

This chain links TRBV4-3 with TRBJ2-5; the D gene is possibly TRBD1 (7 bases). CDR1 is LGHNA and CDR2 is YSLEER in the germline V gene. V lost 0 bases and J 5 bases, leaving 16 bases between the germline ends. This CDR3 is built from 16 residues. The CDR3 DNA reads TGCGCCAGCAGCCAAGATGGGGGGACAGTCCTCGAGACCCAGTACTTC. Translated: CASSQDGGTVLETQYF.

This clonotype has only a few counts. This chain joins TRBV28 and TRBJ2-7; unclear D gene. Looked up from germline, CDR1 is MDHEN and CDR2 is SYDVKM. V gave up 2 bases and J gave up 3 bases, with 17 bases separating them. This CDR3 comprises 16 residues. The CDR3 DNA sequence: TGTGCCAGCAGTTTAACTTTAGCAGCAGTGATCTACGAGCAGTACTTC. Its translation is CASSLTLAAVIYEQYF. Variable domain in full (rest from reference TRBV28 and TRBJ2-7): DVKVTQSSRYLVKRTGEKVFLECVQDMDHENMFWYRQDPGLGLRLIYFSYDVKMKEKGDIPEGYSVSREKKERFSLILESASTNQTSMYLCASSLTLAAVIYEQYFGPGTRLTVT.

V and J are TRBV20-1 and TRBJ2-3; no clear D gene. V dropped 3 bases and J dropped 4 bases, with 17 bases sitting between them. Germline loops: CDR1 DFQATT, CDR2 SNEGSKA (reference sequence). The CDR3 extends over 15 amino acids. CDR3: CSASAPTTGPDTQYF. CDR3 sequence (DNA): TGCAGTGCTAGTGCGCCTACCACCGGACCAGATACGCAGTATTTT.

V is TRBV18 and J is TRBJ2-2; TRBD1 matches at 8 bases. The V segment lost 0 bases and the J segment 0 bases; nucleotides outside the gene matches: 3. Germline loops: CDR1 KGHSH, CDR2 LQKENI. This CDR3 is built from 17 residues. The CDR3 bases are TGTGCCAGCTCACCACCCGGGGGACAGGCGAACACCGGGGAGCTGTTTTTT. Amino acid sequence: CASSPPGGQANTGELFF.

This chain joins TRBV11-2 and TRBJ2-5, with D uncertain. This CDR3 spans 16 amino acids. Germline CDR1 reads SGHAT; CDR2 reads FQNNGV. The V end was cut by 7 bases, the J end by 5 bases, with 23 bases between. CDR3 DNA: TGTGCCAGCACCCACCACTACGGACCATTCAAGGAGACCCAGTACTTC. This encodes CASTHHYGPFKETQYF.

This clonotype showed up just a few times. V is TRBV7-2 and J is TRBJ1-5; no clear D gene. From germline, CDR1 is SGHTA and CDR2 FQGNSA. V was shortened by 1 base and J by 0 bases, with 10 bases between the two germline ends. The CDR3 is made up of 16 amino acids. The CDR3 region is CASSLGVGYSNQPQHF. The DNA of the CDR3 is TGTGCCAGCAGCTTAGGAGTGGGTTATAGCAATCAGCCCCAGCATTTT.

This clonotype has a count of ten or more. The V gene is TRBV5-6, the J gene TRBJ2-4; the D gene is possibly TRBD2 (6 bases). Germline V lookup: CDR1 SGHDT, CDR2 YYEEEE. The CDR3 spans 15 residues. Trimming took 1 base from V and 6 from J, leaving 14 bases between them. CDR3 residues: CASSLRAGFGNIQYF. In nucleotides, the CDR3 is TGTGCCAGCAGCTTGCGCGCGGGGTTTGGAAACATTCAGTACTTC.

The genes are TRBV6-4 and TRBJ2-1, with 8 bases lining up with TRBD2. This CDR3 contains 15 residues. The junction had 9 bases not matched to a gene; V was cut back by 3 bases and J by 8 bases. Germline CDR1 is MRHNA and CDR2 is SNTAGT. The CDR3 sequence: CASSELSGSPHEQFF. The CDR3 DNA is TGTGCCAGCAGTGAGCTCAGCGGGAGCCCCCATGAGCAGTTCTTC.

This clonotype was observed a handful of times. The V gene is TRBV7-9, the J gene TRBJ2-4; TRBD2 might be the D (5 bases). Trimming took off 8 bases at V and 8 bases at J, with 16 bases between the two ends. Germline V gene data show CDR1 as SEHNR and CDR2 as FQNEAQ (reference sequence). CDR3 length equals 13 residues. This CDR3 is CASGGPNGDIQYF. CDR3 DNA: TGTGCCAGCGGCGGTCCAAACGGGGACATTCAGTACTTC.

The chain has TRBV27 and TRBJ2-1; tentative D call: TRBD2 (5 bases). From germline, CDR1 is MNHEY and CDR2 SMNVEV (reference sequence). V lost 7 bases and J 5 bases, leaving 21 bases between the germline ends. The CDR3 has 16 amino acids. CDR3 coding DNA: TGTGCCAGCAAACCAGCGGAGCTCAATTTTAACAATGAGCAGTTCTTC. It is translated as CASKPAELNFNNEQFF.

A word on this clonotype: One end of the junction fails to match germline, which may point to a read error. V gene TRBV20-1 combines with J gene TRBJ2-7; no definite D call. The CDR3 loop spans 12 amino acids. Germline V gives CDR1 DFQATT, CDR2 SNEGSKA (reference sequence). CDR3 bases: TGCAATGCTTTGCAGTCCCCCTACGAGCAGTACTTC. This gives the protein CNALQSPYEQYF.

The rearrangement links TRBV5-1 to TRBJ1-6, with a tentative D call TRBD1 (5 bases). Deletions cut 4 bases from V and 8 bases from J, with 13 bases between. The CDR3 consists of 14 residues. CDR1 is SGHRS, CDR2 YFSETQ, per germline. This CDR3 reads CASSEMTADSPLHF. The CDR3 region has the DNA TGCGCCAGCAGCGAGATGACAGCGGATTCACCCCTCCACTTT.

As regards this clonotype: An end of the junction differs from the germline gene, which may be a read error. V usage is TRBV11-2 and J usage is TRBJ2-7; D call uncertain. This CDR3 region has 13 residues. Germline assignment: CDR1 SGHAT and CDR2 FQNNGV. The CDR3: CASSPGLSHFPSF. The CDR3 DNA reads as TGTGCCAGCAGCCCGGGTCTCTCGCATTTTCCAAGCTTC.

J is TRBJ1-2 and V is TRBV3-1, with TRBD1 identical over 10 bases. With 4 bases clipped from V and 2 bases from J, the junction kept 13 bases outside the gene matches. The CDR3 totals 18 residues. Looked up from germline, CDR1 is LGHDT and CDR2 is YNNKEL (reference sequence). CDR3 coding DNA: TGTGCCAGCAGCCCGCACACCATGGGACAGGGGAAGAACTATGGCTACACCTTC. This codes for CASSPHTMGQGKNYGYTF.

This clonotype was observed a few times. The V and J genes are TRBV2 and TRBJ1-5; 7 nucleotides match TRBD1. The CDR3 runs 17 residues. V was pared by 1 base and J by 4 bases, with 10 bases of the junction left unmatched. The germline CDR1 and CDR2 sequences are SNHLY and FYNNEI. Here the CDR3 reads CASSEEGTGQINQPQHF. The CDR3 DNA follows: TGTGCCAGCAGTGAAGAGGGGACGGGACAGATTAATCAGCCCCAGCATTTT.

This clonotype was observed a few times. The V and J genes are TRBV2 and TRBJ1-4; possible D gene TRBD1, 5 bases. Germline CDR1 and CDR2: SNHLY and FYNNEI. V was clipped by 4 bases and J by 8 bases, with 17 bases between them. The CDR3 is made up of 15 amino acids. The CDR3 spells CASSATAVRGEKLFF. CDR3 bases: TGTGCCAGCAGTGCCACCGCGGTAAGGGGCGAAAAACTGTTTTTT.

The sample holds a few counts of this clonotype. The rearrangement uses TRBV30 and TRBJ1-2; D is possibly TRBD1 (6 bases). V was clipped by 4 bases and J by 0 bases, with 9 bases between them. The V gene's germline CDR1 is GTSNPN and CDR2 SVGIG (reference sequence). This CDR3 contains 13 residues. The CDR3 spells CAWNQGTNYGYTF. The CDR3, as DNA: TGTGCCTGGAATCAGGGGACTAACTATGGCTACACCTTC.

This clonotype was recorded a few times. This sequence joins TRBV6-2 or TRBV6-3 and TRBJ2-3; D gene ambiguous. V dropped 8 bases and J dropped 0 bases, with 15 bases sitting between them. This CDR3 has 15 residues. CDR1 is MNHEY, CDR2 SVGEGT, per germline. The CDR3 spells CASLNRWRSTDTQYF. CDR3 nucleotide sequence: TGTGCCAGCCTAAATAGATGGCGGAGCACAGATACGCAGTATTTT.

This clonotype was detected only a few times. The chain uses TRBV6-5 and TRBJ2-7, with a possible D match to TRBD1 (5 bases). V was shortened by 2 bases and J by 6 bases, with 14 bases between the two germline ends. This CDR3 has 14 residues. CDR1 MNHEY and CDR2 SVGAGI come from the germline V gene. CDR3 loop: CASSYQGRAPEQYF. For the CDR3, the DNA is TGTGCCAGCAGTTACCAGGGTAGGGCCCCCGAGCAGTACTTC.

This clonotype appeared a few times. The rearrangement links TRBV5-6 to TRBJ2-5, with D perhaps TRBD1 or TRBD2 (6 bases each). CDR1 is SGHDT and CDR2 is YYEEEE in the germline V gene. The CDR3 spans 16 residues. V was trimmed by 0 bases and J by 2 bases, leaving 14 bases between them. CDR3 loop: CASSLVGGGRQETQYF. The CDR3 DNA reads as TGTGCCAGCAGCTTGGTAGGAGGGGGTAGGCAAGAGACCCAGTACTTC.

The chain uses TRBV2 and TRBJ2-5, with 13 bases that match TRBD2. Trimming removed 8 bases from V and 3 bases from J; junction bases left unmatched: 0. This CDR3 is built from 13 residues. Germline V gene data show CDR1 as SNHLY and CDR2 as FYNNEI. CDR3: CASGLAGEETQYF. The CDR3, as DNA: TGTGCCAGCGGACTAGCGGGAGAAGAGACCCAGTACTTC.

The chain is built from TRBV7-9 and TRBJ2-7; D may be TRBD1 (5 bases). V was pared by 5 bases and J by 2 bases, with 19 bases between. From germline, CDR1 is SEHNR and CDR2 FQNEAQ (reference sequence). The CDR3 covers 16 residues. The CDR3 nucleotides read TGTGCCAGCAGCCCCCTCACAGGTACTCACACCTACGAGCAGTACTTC. Protein sequence: CASSPLTGTHTYEQYF.

This chain uses TRBV6-5 with TRBJ1-2; perhaps TRBD1 as D (6 bases). V was trimmed by 3 bases and J by 4 bases, leaving 18 bases between them. The germline CDR1 and CDR2 sequences are MNHEY and SVGAGI. The CDR3 length is 16 residues. The CDR3 here is CASSYFAGARGYGYTF. CDR3 nucleotide sequence: TGTGCCAGCAGTTATTTCGCAGGGGCGCGTGGCTATGGCTACACCTTC.

This clonotype was picked up many times. The chain has TRBV12-3 or TRBV12-4 and TRBJ2-2; the D gene is possibly TRBD2 (5 bases). Trimming took 6 bases from V and 4 from J, leaving 6 bases between them. There are 12 residues in the CDR3. The CDR3 spells CASSRGTGELFF. The CDR3 DNA reads as TGTGCCAGCAGCCGGGGCACCGGGGAGCTGTTTTTT.

In this sample, this clonotype turned up a few times. The rearrangement uses TRBV7-2 and TRBJ1-2; D is perhaps TRBD1 (6 bases). Germline V gives CDR1 SGHTA, CDR2 FQGNSA. Trimming removed 3 bases at V and 8 bases at J, with 13 bases between. The CDR3 sequence is 13 residues long. The CDR3 region has the DNA TGTGCCAGCAGCTTGCAGGGGCTGGGGGGCTACACCTTC. Its protein is CASSLQGLGGYTF.

This clonotype was counted only a few times. The chain has TRBV29-1 and TRBJ2-7; 8 bases fit TRBD2. The V and J ends lost 4 bases and 4 bases, in that order; junction bases with no gene match: 21. Germline V gives CDR1 SQVTM, CDR2 ANQGSEA. This CDR3 is 18 amino acids long. Here the CDR3 DNA reads TGCAGCGTTGTTTATTTGCGGGGGGCCTCTCCAGTCGTTTACGAGCAGTACTTC. The encoded protein is CSVVYLRGASPVVYEQYF.